Listed here is a single T cell receptor beta chain. The CDR3 contains 13 residues. From germline, CDR1 is SGHKS and CDR2 YYEKEE (reference sequence). Template-switch reactions added UMIs with a 6-nucleotide sample barcode. TCRalpha and TCRbeta cDNA underwent two nested PCRs of 16 and 9 cycles. TCRdb reprocessed the 5' RACE reads; each CDR3 protein has one entry and no DNA is given. The sample table includes 80,000 or so distinct CDR3 sequences. Each donor had approximately 2.5 ml of blood drawn. These data originate in a study of monozygotic twins with inflammatory bowel disease. This chain links TRBV5-5 with TRBJ1-1; the D call of TRBD1 rests on TCRdb alone, since no DNA is present to check it. This sequence was found in a human donor with ulcerative colitis or Crohn's disease, or a healthy co-twin of an affected twin (not recorded which). Sequenced sample: blood. The CDR3 loop reads CASSPGVGAEAFF.